Each of the 20 T cell receptor beta chains below was sequenced from the same sample in a study of cytomegalovirus exposure and HLA in healthy donors. Libraries were prepared by immunoSEQ multiplex PCR; TCRdb keeps only in-frame clonotypes and omits some of them. Of 180,000 or so clones listed, 80% to 90% are singletons. Sequenced material: PBMCs. The receptors were gathered from a woman aged 25 to 39 in good health and CMV-seropositive.

This clone appeared a single time. The chain is built from TRBV2 and TRBJ1-5; 7 bases match TRBD1. The CDR3 has 14 residues. V dropped 3 bases and J dropped 5; count of bases not matched to a gene: 4. The germline V gene has CDR1 SNHLY and CDR2 FYNNEI. The CDR3 is CASSDGTGDQPQHF. In DNA form, the CDR3 reads TGTGCCAGCAGTGACGGAACAGGGGATCAGCCCCAGCATTTT.

Remarks on this clone: A junction boundary mismatches the germline segment, possibly from a read error. The chain couples TRBV28 to TRBJ1-3; D unresolved. The length of the CDR3 is 15 residues. Per the germline V gene, CDR1 is MDHEN and CDR2 is SYDVKM. The CDR3 DNA reads TGTGCCAGCAGCCTTGGGCGGGCGCTTGGAAGCACCATATATTTT. Protein sequence: CASSLGRALGSTIYF. The whole variable domain, remainder taken from reference TRBV28 and TRBJ1-3, is DVKVTQSSRYLVKRTGEKVFLECVQDMDHENMFWYRQDPGLGLRLIYFSYDVKMKEKGDIPEGYSVSREKKERFSLILESASTNQTSMYLCASSLGRALGSTIYFGEGSWLTVV.

The chain recombines TRBV4-1 with TRBJ2-2, with D tentatively TRBD1 (6 bases). The CDR3 runs to 15 residues. Germline V gene sequence: CDR1 MGHRA, CDR2 YSYEKL. Trimming took 5 bases from V and 7 from J, leaving 17 bases between them. CDR3 bases: TGCGCCAGCAGCTCCTCGGGACAAAGGGGCGGGGAGCTGTTTTTT. Translated: CASSSSGQRGGELFF.

About this clone: A much larger clone is a single base away; this may be a read error. This sequence joins TRBV13 and TRBJ2-7; no definite D call. Trimming left V 2 bases short and J 5 bases short, with 4 bases between. CDR3 length: 11 amino acids. The germline V gene encodes CDR1 PRHDT and CDR2 FYEKMQ (reference sequence). The CDR3 sequence: CASSLYNEQYF. The CDR3 DNA reads TGTGCCAGCAGCTTATATAACGAGCAGTACTTC.

The rearrangement joins TRBV2 to TRBJ2-5; D possibly corresponds to TRBD2 (5 bases). The CDR3 spans 17 residues. CDR1 is SNHLY and CDR2 is FYNNEI in the germline V gene. Deletions cut 8 bases from V and 2 bases from J, with 24 bases between. CDR3 protein: CASPRDTLRSGQETQYF. The CDR3 DNA sequence: TGTGCCAGCCCACGCGATACCTTAAGGAGCGGTCAAGAGACCCAGTACTTC.

The rearrangement links TRBV4-2 to TRBJ1-2, with TRBD1 as a possible D gene (6 bases). CDR1 and CDR2 (germline): LGHNA, YNFKEQ. This CDR3 is 15 amino acids long. Trimming took off 5 bases at V and 8 bases at J, with 21 bases between the two ends. This chain's CDR3 is CASSKMGQEAEGYTF. CDR3 DNA: TGTGCCAGCAGCAAAATGGGACAAGAAGCGGAGGGCTACACCTTC.

The V call is TRBV6-5, the J call TRBJ1-1; D is undetermined. The V and J ends lost 7 bases and 4 bases respectively, with 13 bases between them. Germline lookup yields CDR1 MNHEY and CDR2 SVGAGI. This CDR3 has 13 amino acids. The CDR3 protein is CASIPQASTEAFF. Here the CDR3 DNA reads TGTGCCAGCATCCCTCAGGCAAGCACTGAAGCTTTCTTT.

The chain links TRBV5-6 to TRBJ1-1; TRBD1 agrees at 8 bases. From germline, CDR1 is SGHDT and CDR2 YYEEEE. This CDR3 is 15 amino acids long. With V trimmed by 2 bases and J by 2 bases, 5 bases remained unmatched. CDR3: CASSFPDRANTEAFF. DNA for the CDR3: TGTGCCAGCAGCTTTCCGGACAGGGCAAACACTGAAGCTTTCTTT.

The gene calls are TRBV7-6 and TRBJ2-7; TRBD1 matches 9 bases. CDR3 length: 17 residues. From germline, CDR1 is SGHVS and CDR2 FNYEAQ. V gave up 3 bases and J gave up 5 bases; unmatched junction bases: 14. CDR3 amino acids: CASSLTTPGQGIDEQYF. As DNA, the CDR3 is TGTGCCAGCAGCTTGACCACCCCGGGACAGGGTATAGACGAGCAGTACTTC.

This clone was counted once. The chain uses TRBV5-4 and TRBJ2-5; 9 bases match TRBD1. With V trimmed by 0 bases and J by 5 bases, 2 bases remained unmatched. The CDR3 sequence is 14 residues long. The germline gives CDR1 SGHNT, CDR2 YYREEE (reference sequence). The CDR3 bases are TGTGCCAGCAGCTTGGATGGGACAGGGGAGACCCAGTACTTC. This codes for CASSLDGTGETQYF.

The CDR3 nucleotides read TGTGCCAGCAGCTTTTTGGGGGGACTTACCTACGAGCAGTACTTC. It yields the protein CASSFLGGLTYEQYF. This chain joins TRBV5-4 and TRBJ2-7, with D maybe TRBD2 (6 bases). The CDR3 spans 15 residues. The V gene's germline CDR1 is SGHNT and CDR2 YYREEE (reference sequence). The V and J ends lost 2 bases and 2 bases respectively, with 14 bases between them.

The V gene is TRBV29-1, the J gene TRBJ2-3, with TRBD1 identical over 8 bases. CDR1 is SQVTM, CDR2 ANQGSEA, per germline. V dropped 6 bases and J dropped 1; count of bases not matched to a gene: 6. This CDR3 contains 14 residues. The CDR3 protein is CSVSQGAGTDTQYF. In DNA, the CDR3 is TGCAGCGTAAGCCAGGGGGCAGGCACAGATACGCAGTATTTT.

This chain connects TRBV29-1 to TRBJ2-3, with no clear D. The V gene's germline CDR1 is SQVTM and CDR2 ANQGSEA. This CDR3 region has 12 residues. Trimming removed 4 bases at V and 5 bases at J, with 10 bases between. CDR3 region: CSVAQVGDTQYF. The CDR3 bases are TGCAGCGTTGCGCAGGTTGGAGATACGCAGTATTTT.

This clone was detected a few times. V gene TRBV5-8 combines with J gene TRBJ1-2; the match to TRBD1 covers 9 bases. The CDR3 contains 13 residues. Germline assignment: CDR1 SGHTS and CDR2 YDEGEE. The V segment lost 4 bases and the J segment 9 bases; nucleotides outside the gene matches: 7. This chain's CDR3 is CASSLQGATSYTF. The CDR3 DNA is TGTGCCAGCAGCCTACAGGGGGCGACGAGCTACACCTTC.

The V and J genes are TRBV28 and TRBJ1-1, with TRBD1 identical over 7 bases. The CDR3 has 14 residues. Per germline, CDR1 MDHEN and CDR2 SYDVKM. The V and J ends lost 5 bases and 10 bases, in that order; junction bases with no gene match: 13. As DNA, the CDR3 is TGTGCCAGCAGTACCATCGGACAGGTGATTCGAGCTTTCTTT. It yields the protein CASSTIGQVIRAFF.

The rearrangement links TRBV10-1 to TRBJ1-4; no reliable D call. The V gene lost 0 bases and the J gene lost 6 bases, with 11 bases spanning the gap. Germline CDR1 and CDR2: WNHNN and SYGVQD (reference sequence). This CDR3 spans 15 amino acids. The CDR3 protein is CASSESRRGDEKLFF. The CDR3 DNA reads as TGCGCCAGCAGTGAGTCCCGCAGAGGTGATGAAAAACTGTTTTTT.

J is TRBJ1-2 and V is TRBV2; 9 nucleotides match TRBD1. This CDR3 comprises 15 residues. V gave up 1 base and J gave up 2 bases; unmatched junction bases: 2. Per the germline V gene, CDR1 is SNHLY and CDR2 is FYNNEI. The CDR3 bases are TGTGCCAGCAGTGAAGAGGGACAGGGCAACTATGGCTACACCTTC. Amino acid sequence: CASSEEGQGNYGYTF.

The chain combines TRBV6-5 with TRBJ2-2, with no clear D. CDR3 length equals 15 residues. Germline V gene lookup returns CDR1 MNHEY and CDR2 SVGAGI. Trimming took off 3 bases at V and 1 base at J, with 9 bases between the two ends. The DNA for the CDR3 is TGTGCCAGCAGTTATTCCCTTCGGAACACCGGGGAGCTGTTTTTT. Encoded protein: CASSYSLRNTGELFF.

This clone showed up just a few times. The chain uses TRBV6-6 and TRBJ2-7, with 10 positions matching TRBD1. V was pared by 9 bases and J by 4 bases, with 6 bases of the junction left unmatched. The CDR3 loop spans 13 amino acids. Germline values: CDR1 MNHNY, CDR2 SVGAGI (reference sequence). CDR3 loop: CASTDRGTYEQYF. Written as DNA, the CDR3 is TGTGCCAGTACGGACAGGGGGACTTACGAGCAGTACTTC.

This rearrangement joins TRBV5-6 to TRBJ2-3, with D tentatively TRBD2 (5 bases). The CDR3 is made up of 13 amino acids. Germline values: CDR1 SGHDT, CDR2 YYEEEE. Trimming took off 4 bases at V and 5 bases at J, with 11 bases between the two ends. The CDR3 spells CASSLTAGDTQYF. In nucleotides, the CDR3 is TGTGCCAGCAGCCTGACGGCGGGAGATACGCAGTATTTT.